What follows are 24 T cell receptor beta chains derived from one specimen sequenced in a study of identifying expanded T cells in peripheral blood. Sequencing used immunoSEQ multiplex PCR; TCRdb keeps in-frame clones, though not all of them. The sample yields approximately 90,000 clones, 85% seen once. Sequenced input: blood. The receptor set was obtained from a person aged 18-70 years in good health.

The chain joins TRBV19 to TRBJ1-5; 8 bases align to TRBD1. Germline values: CDR1 LNHDA, CDR2 SQIVND (reference sequence). This CDR3 has 17 amino acids. V trimming: 1 base; J trimming: 8 bases; junction bases outside the gene matches: 13. CDR3 in DNA: TGTGCCAGTAGTATAGTTTTCCAGGGGGCCCATGACGAGCCCCAGCATTTT. As protein: CASSIVFQGAHDEPQHF. Variable domain in full (rest from reference TRBV19 and TRBJ1-5): DGGITQSPKYLFRKEGQNVTLSCEQNLNHDAMYWYRQDPGQGLRLIYYSQIVNDFQKGDIAEGYSVSREKKESFPLTVTSAQKNPTAFYLCASSIVFQGAHDEPQHFGDGTRLSIL.

This clone has a handful of counts. The rearrangement links TRBV30 to TRBJ1-6; no clear D. Germline CDR1 is GTSNPN and CDR2 is SVGIG (reference sequence). The V and J ends lost 4 bases and 7 bases respectively, with 17 bases between them. This CDR3 spans 15 amino acids. CDR3 DNA sequence: TGTGCCTGGAAGGACCTGTATTCCTTGAATTCACCCCTCCACTTT. Translated: CAWKDLYSLNSPLHF.

The V gene is TRBV30, the J gene TRBJ1-4; D is undetermined. V lost 0 bases and J lost 17, with 16 bases in between. This CDR3 has 12 residues. Germline values: CDR1 GTSNPN, CDR2 SVGIG (reference sequence). CDR3 DNA sequence: TGTGCCTGGAGTGTAAACAGTCCCGTGGTCTTTTTT. This codes for CAWSVNSPVVFF.

The chain recombines TRBV7-6 with TRBJ1-1; D remains unclear. Between the trimmed V and J ends, which lost 4 bases and 1 base, there was a span of 10 bases. The length of the CDR3 is 14 residues. Germline CDR1 is SGHVS and CDR2 is FNYEAQ. For the CDR3, the DNA is TGTGCCAGCAGCTCCCAGGTGGGGAACACTGAAGCTTTCTTT. Translated, it gives CASSSQVGNTEAFF.

The chain recombines TRBV5-1 with TRBJ1-4; D not certain. This CDR3 is 14 amino acids long. The V end was cut by 3 bases, the J end by 7 bases, with 13 bases between. Per germline, CDR1 SGHRS and CDR2 YFSETQ. The CDR3 protein is CASSSGSRGEKLFF. CDR3 DNA sequence: TGCGCCAGCAGCTCCGGGAGTAGAGGTGAAAAACTGTTTTTT.

J is TRBJ2-7 and V is TRBV15; TRBD1 is a possible D gene (6 bases). The CDR3 is made up of 13 amino acids. CDR1 is LNHNV, CDR2 YYDKDF, per germline (reference sequence). Trimming removed 8 bases at V and 2 bases at J, with 13 bases between. The CDR3 spells CATSQGATYEQYF. CDR3 nucleotides: TGTGCCACCTCACAGGGCGCCACCTACGAGCAGTACTTC.

The genes are TRBV5-1 and TRBJ2-7, with TRBD1 matching over 7 bases. Germline CDR1 is SGHRS and CDR2 is YFSETQ. Trimming cost V 0 bases and J 3 bases; bases outside gene matches: 12. This CDR3 comprises 17 residues. The CDR3 loop reads CASSLVATGEYNYEQYF. The CDR3 nucleotides are TGCGCCAGCAGCTTGGTCGCTACAGGGGAATATAACTACGAGCAGTACTTC. Full variable domain (outside the CDR3, taken from reference TRBV5-1 and TRBJ2-7): KAGVTQTPRYLIKTRGQQVTLSCSPISGHRSVSWYQQTPGQGLQFLFEYFSETQRNKGNFPGRFSGRQFSNSRSEMNVSTLELGDSALYLCASSLVATGEYNYEQYFGPGTRLTVT.

The chain employs TRBV19 and TRBJ1-5, with D perhaps matching TRBD1 (6 bases). Per germline, CDR1 LNHDA and CDR2 SQIVND (reference sequence). The CDR3 has 16 amino acids. V was shortened by 3 bases and J by 9 bases, with 21 bases between the two germline ends. The CDR3 DNA reads as TGTGCCAGTAGTATCGACAGCCGTAGGGTCAGGGGGCCCCAGCATTTT. This translates into CASSIDSRRVRGPQHF.

This chain links TRBV27 with TRBJ1-2, with 7 bases identical to TRBD1. Germline lookup yields CDR1 MNHEY and CDR2 SMNVEV (reference sequence). After removal of 5 bases from V and 10 bases from J, the junction contained 13 bases not matched to a gene. The CDR3 runs to 14 residues. CDR3 residues: CASSTHGTALPYTF. CDR3 bases: TGTGCCAGCAGTACGCACGGGACAGCCCTCCCCTACACCTTC.

The CDR3 DNA reads as TGTGCCAGCAGTCCCCCGGCAGGGGGCATGTCTGGCTACACCTTC. Its translation is CASSPPAGGMSGYTF. The V and J genes are TRBV27 and TRBJ1-2; 8 nucleotides agree with TRBD1. This CDR3 spans 15 amino acids. CDR1 is MNHEY and CDR2 is SMNVEV in the germline V gene (reference sequence). Unmatched junction bases numbered 12, after V lost 5 bases and J lost 7 bases.

The J gene is TRBJ2-3, the V gene TRBV7-2; 13 bases line up with TRBD2. The V gene end was trimmed by 4 bases and the J gene end by 2 bases; junction bases not matched to a gene: 3. Germline values: CDR1 SGHTA, CDR2 FQGNSA. This CDR3 is 16 amino acids long. As DNA, the CDR3 is TGTGCCAGCAGCTCGGGACTAGCGGGGTACACAGATACGCAGTATTTT. It specifies CASSSGLAGYTDTQYF.

The chain uses TRBV27 and TRBJ1-2, with D perhaps TRBD1 (5 bases). Germline assignment: CDR1 MNHEY and CDR2 SMNVEV (reference sequence). The CDR3 runs 15 residues. Trimming cost V 2 bases and J 7 bases, with 17 bases left between them. The chain's CDR3 is CASSLKPSNRLGYTF. The CDR3 coding sequence is TGTGCCAGCAGTTTAAAGCCGTCAAACAGGCTTGGCTACACCTTC.

The rearrangement uses TRBV7-2 and TRBJ1-3; D possibly corresponds to TRBD1 (5 bases). CDR1 is SGHTA and CDR2 is FQGNSA in the germline V gene. The CDR3 length is 16 residues. V was pared by 5 bases and J by 2 bases, with 16 bases between. CDR3 nucleotides: TGTGCCAGCAGCCCCCAGGGTCCGGGAGCTGGAAACACCATATATTTT. Translating gives CASSPQGPGAGNTIYF.

This clone came up a few times. This chain links TRBV2 with TRBJ1-5; no firm D call. V lost 7 bases to trimming and J lost 8 bases, with 12 bases between them. Germline CDR1 reads SNHLY; CDR2 reads FYNNEI. The CDR3 runs to 12 residues. In nucleotides, the CDR3 is TGTGCCAGCAAGGAGGCCGCGGAGCCCCAGCATTTT. This translates into CASKEAAEPQHF. Together with reference TRBV2 and TRBJ1-5, the CDR3 gives the full variable domain: EPEVTQTPSHQVTQMGQEVILRCVPISNHLYFYWYRQILGQKVEFLVSFYNNEISEKSEIFDDQFSVERPDGSNFTLKIRSTKLEDSAMYFCASKEAAEPQHFGDGTRLSIL.

The chain carries TRBV6-1 and TRBJ2-5; D gene unclear. This CDR3 contains 14 residues. Germline V gene sequence: CDR1 MNHNS, CDR2 SASEGT. V was cut by 0 bases and J by 4 bases, with 9 bases left in between. The CDR3 coding sequence is TGTGCCAGCAGTGAAGCAGGGTGGAGAGAGACCCAGTACTTC. Its translation: CASSEAGWRETQYF.

V gene TRBV19 combines with J gene TRBJ1-4; 9 bases are a match to TRBD1. CDR1 and CDR2 (germline): LNHDA, SQIVND (reference sequence). This CDR3 is 14 amino acids long. The junction had 8 bases not matched to a gene; V was cut back by 8 bases and J by 7 bases. CDR3 protein: CASFSGTGREKLFF. The CDR3 DNA reads as TGTGCCAGTTTTTCCGGGACAGGGCGTGAAAAACTGTTTTTT.

The rearrangement links TRBV6-5 to TRBJ2-7; D gene ambiguous. This CDR3 is 13 amino acids long. V was trimmed by 2 bases and J by 6 bases, leaving 11 bases between them. CDR1 and CDR2 (germline): MNHEY, SVGAGI. This CDR3 reads CASSYGSAAEQYF. In nucleotides, the CDR3 is TGTGCCAGCAGTTACGGGTCGGCCGCCGAGCAGTACTTC.

This chain connects TRBV7-2 to TRBJ2-7; 9 nucleotides line up with TRBD2. V lost 2 bases and J lost 4; bases outside the gene matches: 6. This CDR3 is 15 amino acids long. The germline gives CDR1 SGHTA, CDR2 FQGNSA. This CDR3 is CASSLTSLAGYEQYF. As DNA, the CDR3 is TGTGCCAGCAGCTTAACGTCCCTAGCGGGGTACGAGCAGTACTTC.

The chain carries TRBV9 and TRBJ2-7; possibly TRBD2 for D (6 bases). CDR1 is SGDLS and CDR2 is YYNGEE in the germline V gene. Trimming left V 1 base short and J 5 bases short, with 13 bases between. This CDR3 region has 14 residues. The CDR3 DNA reads TGTGCCAGCAGCGTATTGAGGGACTTCGACGAGCAGTACTTC. This encodes CASSVLRDFDEQYF.

The J gene is TRBJ2-5, the V gene TRBV2; no firm D call. This CDR3 spans 12 amino acids. Per germline, CDR1 SNHLY and CDR2 FYNNEI. V was clipped by 4 bases and J by 5 bases, with 8 bases between them. The CDR3 is CASSGPGETQYF. CDR3 DNA: TGTGCCAGCAGTGGGCCCGGGGAGACCCAGTACTTC. Full variable domain (remainder filled in from reference TRBV2 and TRBJ2-5): EPEVTQTPSHQVTQMGQEVILRCVPISNHLYFYWYRQILGQKVEFLVSFYNNEISEKSEIFDDQFSVERPDGSNFTLKIRSTKLEDSAMYFCASSGPGETQYFGPGTRLLVL.

This chain connects TRBV27 to TRBJ2-7, with D possibly matching TRBD2 (6 bases). This CDR3 comprises 16 residues. Germline CDR1 is MNHEY and CDR2 is SMNVEV (reference sequence). V was pared by 3 bases and J by 2 bases, with 17 bases between. This CDR3 reads CASSLRGGGYAYEQYF. The DNA for the CDR3 is TGTGCCAGCAGTTTGAGAGGTGGGGGGTATGCCTACGAGCAGTACTTC.

This clone has only one observation. The genes are TRBV11-2 and TRBJ2-1, with TRBD2 matching 10 bases. This CDR3 has 15 amino acids. The germline V gene has CDR1 SGHAT and CDR2 FQNNGV. J lost 7 bases, V lost 6 bases, and 9 bases had no gene match. CDR3 residues: CASRQSGGAGNEQFF. The CDR3 DNA sequence: TGTGCCAGCAGACAAAGCGGGGGGGCGGGTAATGAGCAGTTCTTC.

V gene TRBV25-1 combines with J gene TRBJ1-1; D unclear. This CDR3 has 15 amino acids. V was shortened by 2 bases and J by 5 bases, with 15 bases between the two germline ends. Germline V gene data show CDR1 as MGHDK and CDR2 as SYGVNS. CDR3 DNA sequence: TGTGCCAGCAGTGAAGGTTTAGTGACGAGGACTGAAGCTTTCTTT. It translates to CASSEGLVTRTEAFF.

The chain links TRBV6-5 to TRBJ1-4, with a weak D call TRBD1 (6 bases). V gave up 5 bases and J gave up 7 bases, with 14 bases separating them. Germline V gene data show CDR1 as MNHEY and CDR2 as SVGAGI. This CDR3 spans 14 amino acids. The CDR3 protein is CASSRQVEGEKLFF. In DNA, the CDR3 is TGTGCCAGCAGTAGACAGGTAGAGGGTGAAAAACTGTTTTTT.